Here is one TCR beta chain with its context. It has no known antigen specificity. The listed sequencing device is Illumina HiSeq 2000. 5'RACE template switching, by which a universal primer site and unique molecular identifiers were added, was used to make TCR beta cDNA libraries. cDNA synthesis was primed from the TCR beta constant segment and was followed by two successive PCR amplification steps. The source study handled its data this way. MIGEC was used to demultiplex reads and group reads by UMI, and MiTCR was used to assemble and quantify clonotypes. To exclude erroneous sequences, any TCR cDNA sequence not supported by at least two reads was discarded. Downstream repertoire analysis used the tcR package, and clonotypes were matched across fractions by CDR3 nucleotide sequence plus V segment. VDJmatch was used to annotate antigen specificity against VDJdb, with one amino acid substitution in CDR3 allowed. Following reprocessing of the reads by TCRdb, the data hold one row per CDR3 protein sequence and no DNA is available. These V and J calls are TCRdb output, not the study's own analysis. This sample's table lists 350,000 to 400,000 distinct CDR3 sequences. The biggest ten clones account for around 10% of the sample.

To determine HCMV serostatus, a commercial ELISA kit was used to detect HCMV-specific IgG in serum. Ficoll density gradient centrifugation was used to isolate peripheral blood mononuclear cells from blood. This entry is derived from a study of T cells expressing NK-cell markers (dated by TCRdb to about 2020). Notes on the research overall: In sorted CD3+CD56+NKG2C+, CD3+CD56+NKG2C- and CD3+CD56-NKG2C+ T-cell subsets from eight donors, TCR beta-chain repertoires were profiled. Illumina HiSeq 2000/2500, MiSeq or NextSeq was used to sequence libraries as 2 x 150 bp reads. Of the eight sequenced donors, seven were found to be HCMV-seropositive and one was found to be HCMV-seronegative. The study sequenced eight donors, all healthy volunteers chosen at random: three men and five women. Summary of the overall study and its limitations: Those dominant clonotypes were again the most abundant among CD3+CD56-NKG2C+ cells in a handful of donors, at roughly 25-65%. In a handful of donors, the dominant CD3+CD56+NKG2C+ clonotypes were found to rank among the top 10 CD8+ clonotypes and to make up roughly 1.0-8% of CD8+ T cells. Whether the expanded NKG2C-expressing T cell clones were specific for HCMV antigens was left unclear.

The sequenced sample consisted of blood T cells: a sorted CD56 or NKG2C T cell subset, CD4+ or CD8+ T cells, or bulk PBMC T cells (not recorded which). The source of this sequence is a woman in her forties or fifties in good health. Donor details come from another sample of the same person, matched by shared clones.

The encoded CDR3 is CASSIQRGALNEQFF. The chain was built from TRBV7-8 and TRBJ2-1; TCRdb designates TRBD2, a call that cannot be tested without DNA. The germline V gene provides CDR1 SGHVS and CDR2 FQNEAQ. The CDR3 numbers 15 residues from cysteine through phenylalanine. No DNA was logged. Supplemented by the reference TRBV7-8 and TRBJ2-1 proteins around the CDR3, the complete variable domain is GAGVSQSPRYKVAKRGQDVALRCDPISGHVSLFWYQQALGQGPEFLTYFQNEAQLDKSGLPSDRFFAERPEGSVSTLKIQRTQQEDSAVYLCASSIQRGALNEQFFGPGTRLTVL.